This T cell receptor beta chain is drawn from a study of cytomegalovirus exposure and HLA in healthy donors. Germline V gene lookup returns CDR1 KGHSH and CDR2 LQKENI. This CDR3 is 13 amino acids long. Between the trimmed V and J ends, which lost 3 bases and 4 bases, there was a span of 9 bases. 13 Jbeta primers and 60 Vbeta primers were used for the PCR. Libraries were prepared by immunoSEQ multiplex PCR; TCRdb keeps only in-frame clonotypes and omits some of them. Of tens of thousands of clones detected, over 75% appear once; the ten largest clones hold approximately 6.2%. The sequenced sample consisted of PBMCs. The sequence came from a human donor in good health. This chain uses TRBV18 with TRBJ1-1; D uncertain. The CDR3 is CASSPSPFTEAFF. The DNA of the CDR3 is TGTGCCAGCTCACCCTCCCCTTTCACTGAAGCTTTCTTT.